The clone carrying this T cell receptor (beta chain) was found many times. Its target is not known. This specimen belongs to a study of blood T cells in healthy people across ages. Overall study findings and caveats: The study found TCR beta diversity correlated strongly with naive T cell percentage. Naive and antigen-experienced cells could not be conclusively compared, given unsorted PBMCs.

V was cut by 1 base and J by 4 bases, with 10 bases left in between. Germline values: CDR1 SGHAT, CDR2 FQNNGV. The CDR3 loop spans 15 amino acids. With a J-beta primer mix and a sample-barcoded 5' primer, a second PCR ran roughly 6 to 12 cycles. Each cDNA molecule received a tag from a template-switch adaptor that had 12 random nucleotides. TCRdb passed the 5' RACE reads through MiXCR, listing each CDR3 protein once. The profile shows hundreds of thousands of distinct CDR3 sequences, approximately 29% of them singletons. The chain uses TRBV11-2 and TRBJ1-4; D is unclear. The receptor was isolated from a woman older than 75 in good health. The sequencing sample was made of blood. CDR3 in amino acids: CASSLGLRNNEKLFF. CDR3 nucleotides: TGTGCCAGCAGCTTAGGATTGAGGAATAATGAAAAACTGTTTTTT.